Following are 30 T cell receptor beta chains from one sample sequenced in a study of T cells after yellow fever vaccination. TCRdb itself ran the 5' RACE reads through MiXCR, one entry per CDR3 protein. The sample lists some 600,000 distinct CDR3 sequences; 12% were seen once. The sequenced sample was PBMCs, obtained on the day of the yellow fever booster vaccination. The receptors originated from a man aged 30 to 45 who received the YFV17D yellow fever vaccine.

This clonotype was observed a few times. The chain employs TRBV20-1 and TRBJ2-2; 7 bases are shared with TRBD2. V shed 2 bases, J shed 0 bases, and the junction held 0 bases outside the gene matches. The V gene's germline CDR1 is DFQATT and CDR2 SNEGSKA (reference sequence). The CDR3 has 14 amino acids. The CDR3, as DNA: TGCAGTGCTAGACTAGCGGCGAACACCGGGGAGCTGTTTTTT. Translation gives CSARLAANTGELFF.

This clonotype was seen ten or more times. The chain combines TRBV7-6 with TRBJ2-7; D is perhaps TRBD1 (5 bases). CDR3 size: 13 residues. The ends were cut back, 2 bases at V and 5 bases at J, with 10 bases in the middle. The germline gives CDR1 SGHVS, CDR2 FNYEAQ. CDR3 loop: CASSLSSRDEQYF. CDR3 nucleotide sequence: TGTGCCAGCAGCTTATCTTCCAGGGACGAGCAGTACTTC.

This CDR3 reads CASSLMIIGQGAQNSPLHF. DNA of the CDR3: TGCGCCAGCAGCTTGATGATCATAGGACAGGGGGCGCAGAATTCACCCCTCCACTTT. The chain carries TRBV5-1 and TRBJ1-6, with 11 bases fitting TRBD1. J lost 7 bases, V lost 1 base, and 13 bases had no gene match. The CDR3 is 19 amino acids. Germline CDR1 and CDR2: SGHRS and YFSETQ. The full variable domain, rest sourced from reference TRBV5-1 and TRBJ1-6, is KAGVTQTPRYLIKTRGQQVTLSCSPISGHRSVSWYQQTPGQGLQFLFEYFSETQRNKGNFPGRFSGRQFSNSRSEMNVSTLELGDSALYLCASSLMIIGQGAQNSPLHFGNGTRLTVT.

The chain employs TRBV30 and TRBJ2-7; a weak D match, TRBD1 (6 bases). CDR1 GTSNPN and CDR2 SVGIG come from the germline V gene (reference sequence). The CDR3 contains 14 residues. Trimming removed 2 bases from V and 4 bases from J, with 15 bases in between. CDR3 amino acids: CAWSSRQVSYEQYF. The CDR3 nucleotides read TGTGCCTGGAGTTCCCGACAGGTATCTTACGAGCAGTACTTC.

The gene calls are TRBV20-1 and TRBJ2-3, with a possible D match to TRBD1 (5 bases). The CDR3 length is 15 residues. In germline, CDR1 is DFQATT, CDR2 SNEGSKA (reference sequence). The ends were cut back, 0 bases at V and 4 bases at J, with 14 bases in the middle. The CDR3 DNA reads as TGCAGTGCTAGAGATTACCAGGGTATCGCAGATACGCAGTATTTT. Amino acid sequence: CSARDYQGIADTQYF.

This clonotype was seen a few times. CDR3 loop: CASSPWHANTGELFF. CDR3 bases: TGTGCCAGCAGCCCTTGGCACGCGAACACCGGGGAGCTGTTTTTT. The V call is TRBV7-2, the J call TRBJ2-2; D not resolved. The CDR3 contains 15 residues. CDR1 and CDR2 from the germline V gene are SGHTA and FQGNSA. V shed 5 bases and J shed 0 bases, with 10 bases lying between them.

This clonotype has at least ten counts. The rearrangement uses TRBV5-1 and TRBJ2-3; 14 bases align to TRBD2. CDR3 length: 17 amino acids. Germline V gives CDR1 SGHRS, CDR2 YFSETQ. Losses at the gene ends were 0 bases for V and 5 bases for J; bases not matched to a gene: 5. CDR3 in amino acids: CASSLGLAGGPGDTQYF. CDR3 sequence (DNA): TGCGCCAGCAGCTTGGGACTAGCGGGAGGGCCCGGAGATACGCAGTATTTT. The whole variable domain, filled in from reference TRBV5-1 and TRBJ2-3, reads KAGVTQTPRYLIKTRGQQVTLSCSPISGHRSVSWYQQTPGQGLQFLFEYFSETQRNKGNFPGRFSGRQFSNSRSEMNVSTLELGDSALYLCASSLGLAGGPGDTQYFGPGTRLTVL.

This clonotype was recorded once. This chain connects TRBV10-1 to TRBJ2-1; a possible D gene is TRBD1 (5 bases). The CDR3 has 15 residues. V was pared by 4 bases and J by 0 bases, with 10 bases between. Germline assignment: CDR1 WNHNN and CDR2 SYGVQD (reference sequence). CDR3 coding DNA: TGCGCCAGCAGTGCGGACATCAGCTCCTACAATGAGCAGTTCTTC. Translated, it gives CASSADISSYNEQFF.

This clonotype was counted a few times. The rearrangement uses TRBV6-5 and TRBJ2-3; 11 bases map to TRBD2. The V segment lost 0 bases and the J segment 3 bases; nucleotides outside the gene matches: 5. The length of the CDR3 is 17 residues. The V gene's germline CDR1 is MNHEY and CDR2 SVGAGI. The CDR3 spells CASSYSALAGVTDTQYF. The CDR3 bases are TGTGCCAGCAGTTACTCCGCACTAGCGGGAGTGACAGATACGCAGTATTTT.

The J gene is TRBJ2-3, the V gene TRBV15, with 9 positions matching TRBD1. J was trimmed by 3 bases and V by 1 base; bases with no gene match: 5. Germline assignment: CDR1 LNHNV and CDR2 YYDKDF (reference sequence). The CDR3 runs to 16 residues. This CDR3 reads CATSRVPGQGTDTQYF. The CDR3 DNA is TGTGCCACCAGCAGAGTCCCGGGACAGGGTACAGATACGCAGTATTTT.

This sequence joins TRBV7-2 and TRBJ2-3; D is undetermined. This CDR3 has 14 residues. From germline, CDR1 is SGHTA and CDR2 FQGNSA. The V gene lost 7 bases and the J gene lost 0 bases, with 11 bases spanning the gap. CDR3 in amino acids: CASMASISTDTQYF. The CDR3 DNA reads TGTGCCAGCATGGCGTCGATAAGCACAGATACGCAGTATTTT.

This clonotype came up a few times. The rearrangement links TRBV18 to TRBJ1-1; D gene uncertain. This CDR3 is built from 15 residues. Germline V gene data show CDR1 as KGHSH and CDR2 as LQKENI. Trimming cost V 0 bases and J 1 base, with 9 bases left between them. CDR3 in DNA: TGTGCCAGCTCACCACCGCTCGAGCCGAACACTGAAGCTTTCTTT. Protein sequence: CASSPPLEPNTEAFF.

The chain carries TRBV27 and TRBJ2-7, with 9 bases that match TRBD2. Losses at the gene ends were 8 bases for V and 4 bases for J; bases not matched to a gene: 12. The CDR3 covers 15 residues. Germline values: CDR1 MNHEY, CDR2 SMNVEV (reference sequence). The CDR3: CASAWRASGAYEQYF. CDR3 bases: TGTGCCAGCGCCTGGAGGGCTAGCGGGGCATACGAGCAGTACTTC.

The CDR3 coding sequence is TGTGCCAGCAGACCACGGTGGAGCGGACAAGAGACCCAGTACTTC. Translating it yields CASRPRWSGQETQYF. This chain uses TRBV7-8 with TRBJ2-5, with D possibly matching TRBD2 (5 bases). The CDR3 loop spans 15 amino acids. Germline V gene sequence: CDR1 SGHVS, CDR2 FQNEAQ. V was shortened by 6 bases and J by 2 bases, with 16 bases between the two germline ends.

This clonotype has just a few counts. The chain recombines TRBV7-9 with TRBJ2-1; 9 nucleotides match TRBD1. Per germline, CDR1 SEHNR and CDR2 FQNEAQ (reference sequence). This CDR3 is built from 16 residues. The J segment lost 4 bases and the V segment lost 1 base, leaving 5 bases of the junction unmatched. CDR3 nucleotides: TGTGCCAGCAGCTTAGGGACAGGGGTCCCTTACAATGAGCAGTTCTTC. This sequence encodes CASSLGTGVPYNEQFF.

This clonotype was picked up a small number of times. This chain connects TRBV6-4 to TRBJ2-1, with D tentatively TRBD1 or TRBD2 (6 bases each). There are 15 residues in the CDR3. Trimming shortened V by 3 bases and J by 2 bases, and 11 bases separated the two germline ends. The V gene's germline CDR1 is MRHNA and CDR2 SNTAGT. For the CDR3, the DNA is TGTGCCAGCAGTGAAGGAGGGGGAACCTACAATGAGCAGTTCTTC. Translation gives CASSEGGGTYNEQFF.

This clonotype was counted only a few times. The chain uses TRBV5-1 and TRBJ1-1, with D perhaps TRBD1 (5 bases). The CDR3 runs 16 residues. CDR1 SGHRS and CDR2 YFSETQ come from the germline V gene. V was pared by 1 base and J by 5 bases, with 18 bases between. Written as DNA, the CDR3 is TGCGCCAGCAGCTTGACAAGCCCGTTCGGGGGAACTGAAGCTTTCTTT. Translation: CASSLTSPFGGTEAFF.

There are a few counts of this clonotype. The V gene is TRBV7-9, the J gene TRBJ1-5; 7 positions match TRBD1. With 4 bases clipped from V and 7 bases from J, the junction kept 10 bases outside the gene matches. The CDR3 sequence is 15 residues long. Germline CDR1 reads SEHNR; CDR2 reads FQNEAQ (reference sequence). The DNA for the CDR3 is TGTGCCAGCAGCTCATGGGACAGCTCCTTCCAGCCCCAGCATTTT. This encodes CASSSWDSSFQPQHF. Filled out from reference TRBV7-9 and TRBJ1-5, the complete variable domain reads DTGVSQNPRHKITKRGQNVTFRCDPISEHNRLYWYRQTLGQGPEFLTYFQNEAQLEKSRLLSDRFSAERPKGSFSTLEIQRTEQGDSAMYLCASSSWDSSFQPQHFGDGTRLSIL.

CDR3 loop: CASNSRTGAVNTGELFF. CDR3 DNA: TGCGCCAGCAATTCCCGGACAGGGGCAGTGAACACCGGGGAGCTGTTTTTT. The gene calls are TRBV5-1 and TRBJ2-2, with TRBD1 matching 9 bases. The CDR3 runs to 17 residues. Germline-derived CDR1 and CDR2 are SGHRS and YFSETQ. The trim removed 6 bases at V and 1 base at J, leaving 10 bases unmatched.

This clonotype was seen a handful of times. This sequence joins TRBV9 and TRBJ2-1; D is undetermined. The V end was cut by 4 bases, the J end by 8 bases, with 13 bases between. Per germline, CDR1 SGDLS and CDR2 YYNGEE. The CDR3 is made up of 13 amino acids. In DNA, the CDR3 is TGTGCCAGCAGCACCCCCCCCGGTTATGAGCAGTTCTTC. It specifies CASSTPPGYEQFF. The whole variable domain, filled in from reference TRBV9 and TRBJ2-1, reads DSGVTQTPKHLITATGQRVTLRCSPRSGDLSVYWYQQSLDQGLQFLIQYYNGEERAKGNILERFSAQQFPDLHSELNLSSLELGDSALYFCASSTPPGYEQFFGPGTRLTVL.

CDR3 in amino acids: CSAKLAGGRQETQYF. The CDR3 DNA reads TGCAGTGCAAAACTAGCGGGAGGGCGGCAAGAGACCCAGTACTTC. The chain has TRBV20-1 and TRBJ2-5, with TRBD2 identical over 13 bases. After removal of 6 bases from V and 2 bases from J, the junction contained 6 bases not matched to a gene. Germline V lookup: CDR1 DFQATT, CDR2 SNEGSKA (reference sequence). The CDR3 totals 15 residues.

This clonotype came up many times. V gene TRBV7-6 combines with J gene TRBJ1-4; TRBD1 might be the D (6 bases). This CDR3 has 13 residues. Trimming cost V 5 bases and J 12 bases, with 16 bases left between them. The germline V gene encodes CDR1 SGHVS and CDR2 FNYEAQ. The CDR3 protein is CASSPRQARQLFF. The CDR3 nucleotides read TGTGCCAGCAGCCCTAGACAGGCGAGACAACTGTTTTTT. The whole variable domain, filled in from reference TRBV7-6 and TRBJ1-4, reads GAGVSQSPRYKVTKRGQDVALRCDPISGHVSLYWYRQALGQGPEFLTYFNYEAQQDKSGLPNDRFSAERPEGSISTLTIQRTEQRDSAMYRCASSPRQARQLFFGSGTQLSVL.

The chain uses TRBV9 and TRBJ2-3; possibly TRBD2 for D (7 bases). Between the trimmed V and J ends, which lost 4 bases and 3 bases, there was a span of 18 bases. Germline V gene data show CDR1 as SGDLS and CDR2 as YYNGEE. This CDR3 has 16 amino acids. CDR3 sequence reads: CASSTYRVGGTDTQYF. The CDR3 region has the DNA TGTGCCAGCAGCACGTACAGGGTGGGGGGGACAGATACGCAGTATTTT.

V gene TRBV6-5 combines with J gene TRBJ2-6; D gene unclear. Between the trimmed V and J ends, which lost 3 bases and 2 bases, there was a span of 5 bases. Germline CDR1 is MNHEY and CDR2 is SVGAGI. The CDR3 contains 14 residues. The DNA for the CDR3 is TGTGCCAGCAGTTATTACACTGGGGCCAACGTCCTGACTTTC. This sequence encodes CASSYYTGANVLTF.

In its sample, this clonotype was seen many times. V usage is TRBV6-2 or TRBV6-3 and J usage is TRBJ2-5; TRBD2 might be the D (5 bases). V gave up 6 bases and J gave up 1 base, with 12 bases separating them. Germline V gene data show CDR1 as MNHEY and CDR2 as SVGEGT. The CDR3 covers 14 residues. In DNA form, the CDR3 reads TGTGCCAGCAGCTATAGCGCTTCCCAAGAGACCCAGTACTTC. Encoded protein: CASSYSASQETQYF.

The chain has TRBV27 and TRBJ2-1; a possible D gene is TRBD2 (6 bases). The V end lost 6 bases, the J end lost 4 bases, and 19 bases lay between the germline ends. Germline CDR1 MNHEY, CDR2 SMNVEV (reference sequence). The CDR3 covers 16 residues. The CDR3 coding sequence is TGTGCCAGCAGCAAATTGGGGGGAGTAGGGTACAATGAGCAGTTCTTC. This sequence encodes CASSKLGGVGYNEQFF.

There are a few counts of this clonotype. The gene calls are TRBV30 and TRBJ2-3; D remains unclear. V lost 3 bases, J lost 2 bases, and 9 bases lay in between. CDR1 and CDR2 (germline): GTSNPN, SVGIG (reference sequence). The CDR3 extends over 13 amino acids. The DNA of the CDR3 is TGTGCCTGGAGAATAGCAAACACAGATACGCAGTATTTT. Translated, it gives CAWRIANTDTQYF.

This clonotype appeared a few times. The chain carries TRBV6-5 and TRBJ1-4, with D unclear. The ends were cut back, 6 bases at V and 8 bases at J, with 10 bases in the middle. Germline loops: CDR1 MNHEY, CDR2 SVGAGI. This CDR3 spans 12 amino acids. In DNA form, the CDR3 reads TGTGCCAGCAGACACAAGACAGAAAAACTGTTTTTT. Encoded protein: CASRHKTEKLFF.

As DNA, the CDR3 is TGTGCCAGCAGTTATGAGGATACGCAGTATTTT. Translating it yields CASSYEDTQYF. The chain couples TRBV9 to TRBJ2-3; D ambiguous. This CDR3 region has 11 residues. CDR1 and CDR2 from the germline V gene are SGDLS and YYNGEE. V shed 5 bases and J shed 6 bases, with 7 bases lying between them.

V is TRBV19 and J is TRBJ2-3, with 9 positions matching TRBD2. Unmatched junction bases numbered 5, after V lost 5 bases and J lost 2 bases. From germline, CDR1 is LNHDA and CDR2 SQIVND (reference sequence). The CDR3 contains 15 residues. The chain's CDR3 is CASSRLADDTDTQYF. DNA of the CDR3: TGTGCCAGTAGTCGACTAGCGGACGACACAGATACGCAGTATTTT.